Listed below are T cell receptor beta chains from one sample, sequenced in a study of blood T cell repertoires in COVID-19. Sequencing was performed with immunoSEQ multiplex PCR; in TCRdb, only in-frame clones are kept and a portion is missing. The sample has under 200,000 clones, roughly 83% seen once. Sequenced input: peripheral blood. The receptors derive from a human donor in a cohort sampled during active COVID-19. Both conserved end residues are part of each CDR3. Each record gives: D gene, V gene, CDR3 protein. A D gene is named only where the DNA matches it firmly.

D: -
V: TRBV5-4
CDR3: CASSSGSDTTNEKLFF

D: TRBD1
V: TRBV7-6
CDR3: CASSLGAGGASNEQFF

D: -
V: TRBV7-8
CDR3: CASSSRSDQDYEQYF

D: TRBD1
V: TRBV11-2
CDR3: CASRMGQGATEDGYTF

D: TRBD1
V: TRBV28
CDR3: CASSPGQGPVLIQYF

D: -
V: TRBV18
CDR3: CASSVDRPLEQYF

D: -
V: TRBV5-5
CDR3: CASSFQSNTEAFF

D: -
V: TRBV2
CDR3: CASSGDWGRGGTEAFF

D: -
V: TRBV4-2
CDR3: CASSQVEADLNTEAFF

D: TRBD1
V: TRBV3-1/TRBV3-2
CDR3: CASSQLNRGYEQYF

D: -
V: TRBV4-3
CDR3: CASSQLGARTDTQYF

D: TRBD2
V: TRBV5-6
CDR3: CASSQLAGGTEQYF

D: -
V: TRBV21-1
CDR3: CASSKGDRVVNQPQHF

D: TRBD2
V: TRBV5-1
CDR3: CASSSGLAGGRGTDTQYF

D: TRBD1
V: TRBV19
CDR3: CATDRAFNTEAFF

D: -
V: TRBV9
CDR3: CASSVVGERGEAFF

D: -
V: TRBV5-1
CDR3: CASSLGATVPSTDTQYF

D: -
V: TRBV12-5
CDR3: CASGFSVSTDTQYF

D: -
V: TRBV11-2
CDR3: CASSPGWGETQYF

D: TRBD1
V: TRBV2
CDR3: CASSPLTGLKNIQYF

D: TRBD1
V: TRBV6-2/TRBV6-3
CDR3: CASSVRDRGDSPLHF

D: TRBD1
V: TRBV6-5
CDR3: CATGGFYGYTF

D: TRBD1
V: TRBV13
CDR3: CASSNRTGKEKLFF

D: -
V: TRBV25-1
CDR3: CASSEQSSGNTIYF

D: TRBD2
V: TRBV5-1
CDR3: CASSLQGLAGAQGTDTQYF

D: TRBD1
V: TRBV11-2
CDR3: CASSQTGQGKNTEAFF

D: TRBD2
V: TRBV18
CDR3: CASSRERGAYNEQFF

D: -
V: TRBV18
CDR3: CASSPPEGEQYF

D: TRBD2
V: TRBV28
CDR3: CASSLGGSTDTQYF

D: -
V: TRBV27
CDR3: CASSFLNTQYF

D: TRBD2
V: TRBV4-1
CDR3: CASSPFSGGTNTGELFF

D: TRBD1
V: TRBV28
CDR3: CASSPGTVNTEAFF

D: TRBD2
V: TRBV4-1
CDR3: CASSQDRNSGGARADTQYF

D: TRBD2
V: TRBV7-3
CDR3: CASSLSGPGGVEQFF

D: -
V: TRBV7-9
CDR3: CASSASQLPNYGYTF

D: TRBD1
V: TRBV2
CDR3: CASSGGQGRSSPLHF

D: TRBD1
V: TRBV4-2
CDR3: CASSQDWRQGILTDTQYF

D: TRBD1
V: TRBV4-1
CDR3: CASSQGDREADTQYF

D: TRBD1
V: TRBV5-1
CDR3: CASSSTGTGLDGYTF

D: -
V: TRBV4-3
CDR3: CASSQAVSNQPQHF

D: -
V: TRBV7-3
CDR3: CASSLRRGNNSPLHF

D: -
V: TRBV6-1
CDR3: CASSERGNYGYTF

D: TRBD1
V: TRBV7-9
CDR3: CASSHTGTGPMTQYF

D: TRBD1
V: TRBV2
CDR3: CASQGTGQGGGQYF

D: -
V: TRBV10-2
CDR3: CASSETGKLFF

D: -
V: TRBV10-1
CDR3: CASSESFLSGYNEQFF